This T cell receptor beta chain was observed in a study of shared clonotypes between healthy human individuals (dated by TCRdb to 2018 to 2021). For the wider study: Two women and a few men aged 18 to 49 years were included in the cohort. Per donor, three plates each were used for CD4 naive and CD4 memory, two for CD8 naive, and one for CD8 memory. To estimate repertoire size and how much clonotypes are shared between individuals, the study performed deep sequencing of blood TCR repertoires from five healthy adults. To increase sequencing depth and limit assay-specific biases, TCR repertoire library preparation and sequencing were carried out by different laboratories using diverse techniques. Per donor, leukapheresis produced somewhere between about 0.94 and 9 billion PBMCs. The paper as a whole reports these results and caveats: Because the study included a small number of donors, the genetic and exposure-history diversity represented was limited. Naive subsets generally had larger estimated clonotype richness than memory subsets did. Sampling was restricted to blood, and TCR repertoires in tissues likely differ from the TCR repertoires found in blood. Even with the large sequencing depth, rarefaction of the sorted-subset datasets indicated that sequencing was incomplete. Pairwise subsampling led to the expectation that sequencing depth would affect the degree of clonotype sharing among donors. Clonotypes shared by all four sorted-subset donors showed higher generation probabilities than non-shared clonotypes. Around 5% of naive CD4, around 4% of naive CD8, roughly 2.4% of memory CD4, and 0.4% of memory CD8 clonotypes were shared across a few donors.

Using the deep immunoSEQ assay, multiplex PCR amplified TCR CDR3 regions from genomic DNA. Extracted genomic DNA from each cell subset was spread evenly across all wells of several immunoSEQ 96-well plates, with each plate serving as a replicate. For sorted subsets, around 0.2 ug genomic DNA, equal to about 30,000 T cell genomes, was loaded into each replicate PCR. Purified libraries were quantified with a Qubit 3.0 fluorometer, sized on a Bioanalyzer 2100, and re-quantified with the KAPA Library Quantification kit. Every immunoSEQ 96-well plate was sequenced on a separate single-read 150-cycle Illumina NextSeq 550 flow cell. Turning to the authors' computational methods: Because only junctional sequences without quality scores were contained in the immunoSEQ output, filtering matching that applied to full-length reads could not be performed. Sequences were annotated with PyIR, a Python wrapper for IgBLAST v1.9, and V/J genes and CDR3 were assigned using IMGT germline references. Any read was removed if the V/J assignment was weak (E-value above 1e-6), the CDR3 was missing, or the read contained stop codons, out-of-frame junctions, or ambiguous translated residues. V3J clonotypes were defined as sequences sharing the same inferred V gene, J gene, and CDR3 amino acid sequence. Percentage overlap between repertoires was computed as shared unique clonotypes divided by the size of the smaller repertoire. RTK rarefaction, the Chao1 estimator, and Recon v2.1 estimates of unobserved clonotypes were used to assess repertoire richness. Generation probabilities were computed with OLGA for all TCRbeta clonotypes obtained by the gDNA method from four donors. TCRdb provides this immuneACCESS table in a form limited to in-frame rearrangements. Some clones are lacking; in checked studies, under half of them reflect an unresolved V gene, and why the rest are absent is not known. V and J calls and clone size are those listed in that table; D and trimming were worked out from the DNA. The sample table contains 600,000 to 750,000 clones; only one count was recorded for about 90% of them. 30% to 35% of the sample belongs to the ten largest clones.

The CDR3, cysteine through phenylalanine, is 18 amino acids long. Only CDR3 DNA is held: 54 bases, read in frame from base 1. The germline V gene supplies CDR1 SGDLS and CDR2 YYNGEE. The trim is 4 bases for V and 0 bases for J, with a gap of 21 bases between the germline ends. A remark on this clone: Its recognized antigen is unknown. Per-nucleotide qualities are absent, and no much larger clonotype sits a single base away.

Donors were healthy HIV-negative adults with no recently reported acute infections or vaccinations. Only Caucasian adults living in Nashville, Tennessee, USA were represented among the donors. CD8 memory samples combined magnetically selected CD45RO+ cells with CCR7-negative CD45RA+ effector memory (TemRA) cells. Blood was collected by leukapheresis, and PBMCs were isolated by Ficoll-Histopaque density gradient centrifugation and then cryopreserved in liquid nitrogen vapor phase. Purity and quantity of every magnetically sorted T cell population were checked by analytical flow cytometry. From each sorted fraction, genomic DNA was isolated and quantified by UV absorbance on a Nanodrop 2000c.

Sequencing was performed on memory CD8+ T cells from PBMCs. The label giving this sample's cell subset or site can be read as: CD45RO+ cells pooled with CCR7-negative TemRA cells. This TCR came from a man younger than 35 in good health. Some clones in this sample may be carry-over from other donors' samples. The rearranged chain carries TRBV9 and TRBJ2-3, and perhaps TRBD2 as D gene, on 5 matching bases. The CDR3 reads as follows: CASSQRPHADPSTDTQYF. The nucleotides are TGTGCCAGCAGCCAGCGGCCCCACGCGGACCCTAGCACAGATACGCAGTATTTT.